This T cell receptor beta chain was found in a study of T cell repertoires in cytomegalovirus infection (dated by TCRdb to the late 2010s). About the full investigation: Peptide stimulations targeted recently identified HLA-C-restricted CMV epitopes, whose presentation resists viral immunomodulation, together with well-studied HLA-B-restricted epitopes. Because public TCR beta signatures pointed to carriage of CMV infection together with the matching HLA type, the HLA type of each donor mattered for the analysis.

The paper as a whole reports these results and caveats: In both this cohort and an independent approximately 400-donor cohort, the cumulative frequency of public TCR beta family members distinguished carriers of CMV infection plus the relevant HLA type. The ex vivo response was dominated by HLA-C-restricted CMV-specific TCR beta clonotypes, which also provided the single most frequent clonotype in two of eight donors.

TCRdb records Illumina HiSeq 1500 as the sequencer. TCRdb handled the public reads itself, with Q25 trimming in fastp and clone calling in MiXCR, and kept productive beta chains. For every CDR3 protein sequence, its rows merge into one entry that carries the most common genes and DNA. The table for this sample lists approximately 500,000 distinct CDR3 sequences; roughly a third of them were counted only once. The ten largest clones represent about a sixth of the sample. The intended sense of this specimen's treatment or condition label: in vitro stimulation with specific CMV peptide epitopes to enrich CMV-specific T cells. As for this clonotype: Its specific antigen is unknown. There are no base qualities to consult, and no much larger clone falls within one base.

Trimming costs V 6 bases and J 1 base, and their ends lie 9 bases apart. CDR1 and CDR2 are read off the germline V gene as SGHAT and FQNNGV. The CDR3 holds 13 amino acids from the cysteine to the phenylalanine. Only the CDR3 part of the read is kept: 39 bases, read in frame from the first base. The clonotype was recovered from a human donor in good health (CMV status not recorded). Some clones in this sample may be carry-over from other donors' samples. The chain is made from TRBV11-2 and TRBJ1-1, with the D gene too uncertain to name. The sequenced sample was cultured PBMCs, obtained from culture after CMV antigen stimulation. At the DNA level, the sequence is TGTGCCAGCAGAGAGCAGAGGAACACTGAAGCTTTCTTT. Protein translation: CASREQRNTEAFF.